The clone carrying this T cell receptor beta chain came up once. This sample was taken from a study of shared clonotypes between healthy human individuals. As for the study in general: The plates for each donor numbered three CD4 naive, three CD4 memory, two CD8 naive and one CD8 memory.

Trimming took off 0 bases at V and 1 base at J, with 10 bases between the two ends. The CDR3 spans 17 residues. From germline, CDR1 is SGHTA and CDR2 FQGNSA. Naive CD8 populations comprised CD45RO-negative cells positively selected for CCR7, excluding terminally differentiated effector memory CD45RA+ cells. The material for each subset, its genomic DNA, was split evenly across several immunoSEQ plates. The repertoire was sequenced with immunoSEQ multiplex PCR; TCRdb's copy has only in-frame clones and lacks some. Found here are about 2.1 million clones, around 93% of them singletons; the top ten hold about 1.5%.

This sequence was found in a man between 18 and 35 years old in good health. Some clones in this sample may be carry-over from other donors' samples. This sequence joins TRBV7-2 and TRBJ2-6; D unresolved. The sample taken for sequencing was naive CD8+ T cells from PBMCs. CDR3 loop: CASSLAGWGSGANVLTF. The CDR3 nucleotides are TGTGCCAGCAGCTTAGCTGGTTGGGGATCTGGGGCCAACGTCCTGACTTTC.